This T cell receptor (beta chain) was found in a study of T cell repertoires in cytomegalovirus infection. The wider study: Through public TCR beta signatures, both CMV infection and matching HLA type were indicated.

Germline V gene lookup returns CDR1 SGHDN and CDR2 FVKESK. Germline trimming cut 2 bases from V and 11 bases from J; bases unmatched to any gene: 10. The CDR3 is 14 residues long. Study findings and constraints: Adding up the frequency of public TCR beta families identified people who carried CMV plus the relevant HLA. HLA-C-restricted CMV-specific TCR beta clonotypes were dominant in the ex vivo response.

TCRdb re-called the reads through MiXCR, storing one row per CDR3 protein. The table shows 150,000 to 200,000 distinct CDR3 sequences, with roughly 27% occurring only once. This clonotype was counted between two and nine times. Its antigen is unknown. The V call is TRBV14, the J call TRBJ1-1; TRBD1 aligns across 8 bases. The sequenced sample was PBMCs. The TCR sequence derives from a human donor in good health (CMV status not recorded). Some clones in this sample may be carry-over from other donors' samples. The DNA of the CDR3 is TGTGCCAGCAGCCAAAAGGGAAGCAGGGGGCCGGCTTTCTTT. It yields the protein CASSQKGSRGPAFF.